Listed below are T cell receptor beta chains from one sample, sequenced in a study of blood T cells in healthy people across ages. MiXCR, applied by TCRdb to the 5' RACE reads, yields one record per CDR3 protein. The sample yields roughly 1.5 million distinct CDR3 sequences, 40% to 45% seen once. The sample consisted of blood. The origin of the receptors is a woman younger than 30 in good health. Each CDR3 is given with its conserved first and last residue. A D gene is named only where the DNA matches it firmly. Clone size is shown for a subset of rows, as once, few, many or a class of expanded clone.

v_gene,d_gene,abundance,j_gene,CDR3nt,CDR3aa
TRBV15,TRBD1,few,TRBJ1-5,TGTGCCACCAGCACAACTCGGACAGGGCCCTCGGCCCAGCATTTT,CATSTTRTGPSAQHF
TRBV29-1,TRBD2,NA,TRBJ2-1,TGCAGCGTTGAAGAGACTAGCTGTGAGCAGTTCTTC,CSVEETSCEQFF
TRBV5-1,NA,NA,TRBJ2-5,TGCGTCAGTTCTACGGGAGAAGAGACCCAGTACTTC,CVSSTGEETQYF
TRBV4-3,NA,few,TRBJ2-5,TGCGCCAGCAGCCAAGGCGAGCGCACGGAGACCCAGTACTTC,CASSQGERTETQYF
TRBV12-3/TRBV12-4,NA,NA,TRBJ2-7,TGTGCCAGCAGGGGACGACAGAGCTCCTACGAGCAGTACTTC,CASRGRQSSYEQYF
TRBV12-3/TRBV12-4,NA,NA,TRBJ2-3,TGTGTCAGCAGTGTAGGGGATTACCCGACAGATACGCAGTATTTT,CVSSVGDYPTDTQYF
TRBV5-4,TRBD1,NA,TRBJ2-7,TGTGCCAGCAGCTTGGCCAGGGCAGGGGGCGATGAGCAGTACTTC,CASSLARAGGDEQYF
TRBV6-1,TRBD2,NA,TRBJ2-3,TGTGCCAGCAGTCGGCTAGCGGCAGATACGCAGTATTTT,CASSRLAADTQYF
TRBV5-1,NA,NA,TRBJ2-7,TGCGCCAGCAGCTTCGCCTCCGCGGCGGGTTTTTCCTACAATGAGCAGTACTTC,CASSFASAAGFSYNEQYF
TRBV20-1,NA,few,TRBJ1-1,TGCAGTGCTAGGGGCCGTGCAGGGTGGGTAGGAAACACTGAAGCTTTCTTT,CSARGRAGWVGNTEAFF
TRBV6-2/TRBV6-3,NA,NA,TRBJ2-1,TGTGCCAGCAGTTACTCCCTTGGGGTAGTGTTTGAGCAGTTCTTC,CASSYSLGVVFEQFF
TRBV4-2,NA,few,TRBJ2-2,TGTGCCAGCAGCCCTATAATAGGATTGAACACCGGGGAGCTGTTTTTT,CASSPIIGLNTGELFF
TRBV7-9,NA,few,TRBJ1-1,TGTGCCAGCAGCTTATACCCCAGGGTTCCGAACACTGAAGCTTTCTTT,CASSLYPRVPNTEAFF
TRBV6-5,TRBD2,few,TRBJ2-7,TGTGCCAGCAGTCCTCTTAGCGGGAACTCCTACGAGCAGTACTTC,CASSPLSGNSYEQYF
TRBV27,NA,NA,TRBJ1-1,TGTGCCAGCAGTTTAAGGTGGGACACTGAAGCTTTCTTT,CASSLRWDTEAFF
TRBV6-2/TRBV6-3,NA,NA,TRBJ1-1,TGTGCCAGCAGTTCCGACCCGGGGGACCCAGAAGCTTTCTTT,CASSSDPGDPEAFF
TRBV7-9,TRBD1,NA,TRBJ2-1,TGTGCCAGCAACTCCTCGACAGGGTTTTCGGGATTGGGCAATGAGCAGTTCTTC,CASNSSTGFSGLGNEQFF
TRBV3-1,NA,NA,TRBJ1-2,TGTGCCAGCAGCCAACCCAGGGGAGCCCCCGTCGCTGGCTACACCTTC,CASSQPRGAPVAGYTF
TRBV6-6,NA,many,TRBJ2-3,TGTGCCAGCAGTGCGGGCCGGAGCACAGATACGCAGTATTTT,CASSAGRSTDTQYF
TRBV14,NA,few,TRBJ2-7,TGTGCCAGCAGCCAAGTGTGGAGCTACGAGCAGTACTTC,CASSQVWSYEQYF
TRBV29-1,NA,few,TRBJ1-1,TGCAGCGTTGAGGGCAGGTCGAACACTGAAGCTTTCTTT,CSVEGRSNTEAFF
TRBV4-1,NA,NA,TRBJ1-2,TGCGCCAGCAGCCAAGATAGGGGCATACCTTATGGCTACACCTTC,CASSQDRGIPYGYTF
TRBV14,TRBD1,NA,TRBJ2-7,TGTGCCAGCAGCCACCTAGGGGGCCTCTCCTACGAGCAGTACTTC,CASSHLGGLSYEQYF
TRBV3-1,NA,NA,TRBJ1-6,TGTGCCAGCAGCCAAGGGGGGGGCTCGAATTCACCCCTCCACTTT,CASSQGGGSNSPLHF
TRBV7-9,NA,NA,TRBJ2-3,TGTGCCAGCAGCGCTAGTATGGCCACAGATACGCAGTATTTT,CASSASMATDTQYF
TRBV11-2,NA,NA,TRBJ2-7,TGTGCCAGCAGCTTAACTGGGTGGGTGGGGTCCTACGAGCAGTACTTC,CASSLTGWVGSYEQYF
TRBV5-6,NA,NA,TRBJ1-2,TGTGCCAGCAGCTCCCCCCTTCGACCCCTTGGCTACACCTTC,CASSSPLRPLGYTF
TRBV6-6,NA,NA,TRBJ2-1,TGTGCCAGCAGTTACTCGAACCACTACAATGAGCAGTTCTTC,CASSYSNHYNEQFF
TRBV12-3/TRBV12-4,TRBD1,few,TRBJ2-1,TGTGCCAGCAGTTTAGGGGACAGTAACAATGAGCAGTTCTTC,CASSLGDSNNEQFF
TRBV4-1,NA,NA,TRBJ2-5,TGCGCCAGCAGCCGTAGACGGACCGAAGAGACCCAGTACTTC,CASSRRRTEETQYF
TRBV9,NA,NA,TRBJ2-7,TGTGCCAGCAGCGTAGCGGCAGGGGAACGATACGAGCAGTACTTC,CASSVAAGERYEQYF
TRBV15,TRBD1,NA,TRBJ1-2,TGTGCCACCAGCAGGGACAGGGGGCCTACTGGCTACACCTTC,CATSRDRGPTGYTF
TRBV20-1,NA,few,TRBJ1-4,TGCAGTGCTAGAGATTCCACAGGGTGGGCGGAAAAACTGTTTTTT,CSARDSTGWAEKLFF
TRBV19,NA,few,TRBJ2-7,TGTGCCAGTGCAGTGGGTCGCAACTACGAGCAGTACTTC,CASAVGRNYEQYF
TRBV29-1,TRBD1,few,TRBJ1-3,TGCAGCGCGGGACAGGCTGGAAACACCATATATTTT,CSAGQAGNTIYF
TRBV29-1,TRBD1,many,TRBJ2-6,TGCAGCGTCCGACAGGGAATATCTGGGGCCAACGTCCTGACTTTC,CSVRQGISGANVLTF
TRBV7-9,NA,once,TRBJ2-3,TGTGCCAGCAGCTCCGGACGGGCCTTGGGGGATACGCAGTATTTT,CASSSGRALGDTQYF
TRBV19,NA,NA,TRBJ1-2,TGTGCCAGTAGTATAGATGCCCTGGTGGGGACAACCTTCTACACCTTC,CASSIDALVGTTFYTF